This is a list of T cell receptor beta chains from one sample in a study of cytomegalovirus exposure and HLA in healthy donors. Assay used: immunoSEQ multiplex PCR; TCRdb lists only in-frame clones, some missing. The table records around 150,000 clones, 70% to 80% of them present only once. The sequenced sample was PBMCs. The source of these receptors is a woman between 45 and 65 years old in good health and CMV-seronegative. Each CDR3 is given with its conserved first and last residue. The D gene is left open where the match is weak. Size is omitted from some rows. Given values are once, few, many or a class for expanded clones.

V: TRBV19; size: -; D: TRBD1; J: TRBJ2-1; CDR3: CASSTFSGTGLVEQFF; DNA: TGTGCCAGTAGTACTTTTTCCGGGACAGGGCTTGTGGAGCAGTTCTTC
V: TRBV25-1; size: few; D: TRBD1; J: TRBJ2-4; CDR3: CASSGGTGIVDIQYF; DNA: TGTGCCAGCAGTGGTGGGACAGGGATCGTAGACATTCAGTACTTC
V: TRBV10-1; size: few; D: -; J: TRBJ2-1; CDR3: CASSDRGIWNEQFF; DNA: TGCGCCAGCAGTGATCGGGGAATTTGGAATGAGCAGTTCTTC
V: TRBV28; size: -; D: -; J: TRBJ1-2; CDR3: CASSPTGTLQYGYTF; DNA: TGTGCCAGCAGTCCAACAGGGACACTTCAATATGGCTACACCTTC
V: TRBV25-1; size: -; D: -; J: TRBJ1-6; CDR3: CASSDWASNSPLHF; DNA: TGTGCCAGCAGTGATTGGGCCTCCAATTCACCCCTCCACTTT
V: TRBV18; size: -; D: TRBD1; J: TRBJ1-1; CDR3: CASSPMTGTTEAFF; DNA: TGTGCCAGCTCACCAATGACAGGGACCACTGAAGCTTTCTTT
V: TRBV5-1; size: -; D: -; J: TRBJ2-2; CDR3: CASSLGSGSGHTGELFF; DNA: TGCGCCAGCAGCTTGGGCTCGGGAAGCGGTCACACCGGGGAGCTGTTTTTT
V: TRBV6-5; size: -; D: -; J: TRBJ1-2; CDR3: CASSYGRGNYGYTF; DNA: TGTGCCAGCAGTTACGGCAGGGGAAACTATGGCTACACCTTC
V: TRBV28; size: few; D: -; J: TRBJ1-2; CDR3: CASISRQHYGYTF; DNA: TGTGCCAGCATAAGCCGACAGCACTATGGCTACACCTTC
V: TRBV2; size: -; D: -; J: TRBJ1-2; CDR3: CASSVDVRLGGYTF; DNA: TGTGCCAGCAGTGTTGACGTGAGACTTGGTGGCTACACCTTC
V: TRBV5-1; size: -; D: TRBD2; J: TRBJ2-7; CDR3: CASSPGTSASYEQYF; DNA: TGCGCCAGCAGCCCCGGGACTAGCGCCTCCTACGAGCAGTACTTC
V: TRBV28; size: -; D: TRBD2; J: TRBJ2-1; CDR3: CASSLMGLVQFF; DNA: TGTGCCAGCAGCCTAATGGGACTAGTTCAGTTCTTC
V: TRBV5-1; size: -; D: -; J: TRBJ1-1; CDR3: CASSLALQGNTEAFF; DNA: TGCGCCAGCAGCTTGGCCCTACAGGGGAACACTGAAGCTTTCTTT
V: TRBV11-2; size: once; D: TRBD1; J: TRBJ2-1; CDR3: CASSPTGQVYNEQFF; DNA: TGTGCCAGCAGCCCAACGGGACAGGTCTACAATGAGCAGTTCTTC
V: TRBV25-1; size: -; D: TRBD2; J: TRBJ2-3; CDR3: CASRAGGGTQYF; DNA: TGTGCCAGCAGAGCGGGCGGGGGGACGCAGTATTTT
V: TRBV19; size: -; D: -; J: TRBJ2-1; CDR3: CASSIGGSPYNEQFF; DNA: TGTGCCAGTAGTATAGGAGGGAGCCCCTACAATGAGCAGTTCTTC
V: TRBV11-2; size: -; D: TRBD1; J: TRBJ2-4; CDR3: CASSSPTGTGLDIQYF; DNA: TGTGCCAGCAGCTCGCCCACCGGGACAGGGTTAGACATTCAGTACTTC
V: TRBV15; size: -; D: -; J: TRBJ1-5; CDR3: CATSRDGQGSQPQHF; DNA: TGTGCCACCAGCAGAGATGGGCAGGGGAGTCAGCCCCAGCATTTT
V: TRBV5-1; size: -; D: TRBD2; J: TRBJ2-2; CDR3: CASQAGIWGNTGELFF; DNA: TGCGCCAGCCAAGCGGGGATCTGGGGGAACACCGGGGAGCTGTTTTTT
V: TRBV28; size: -; D: TRBD1; J: TRBJ1-1; CDR3: CASTGQGASEAFF; DNA: TGTGCCAGCACAGGACAGGGGGCCTCTGAAGCTTTCTTT
V: TRBV28; size: few; D: -; J: TRBJ2-1; CDR3: CASSRVLGGNEQFF; DNA: TGTGCCAGCAGCAGGGTCCTGGGGGGCAATGAGCAGTTCTTC
V: TRBV30; size: -; D: -; J: TRBJ2-1; CDR3: CAWSVRASPRGQFF; DNA: TGTGCCTGGAGTGTACGGGCCAGTCCTAGGGGGCAGTTCTTC
V: TRBV19; size: -; D: TRBD1; J: TRBJ1-1; CDR3: CASSRGQMNTEAFF; DNA: TGTGCCAGTAGTAGGGGACAGATGAACACTGAAGCTTTCTTT
V: TRBV6-9; size: -; D: TRBD1; J: TRBJ1-1; CDR3: CASSCETGGLFTEAFF; DNA: TGTGCCAGCAGTTGCGAAACAGGGGGCCTGTTCACTGAAGCTTTCTTT
V: TRBV9; size: -; D: -; J: TRBJ2-5; CDR3: CASSVDPGAGETQYF; DNA: TGTGCCAGCAGCGTAGACCCAGGGGCCGGGGAGACCCAGTACTTC
V: TRBV6-5; size: once; D: TRBD1; J: TRBJ2-7; CDR3: CASSRGQGAAYEQYF; DNA: TGTGCCAGCAGTCGGGGACAGGGGGCGGCCTACGAGCAGTACTTC
V: TRBV4-3; size: -; D: TRBD1; J: TRBJ2-6; CDR3: CASSQQPGQGYGANVLTF; DNA: TGCGCCAGCAGCCAGCAACCGGGACAGGGGTACGGGGCCAACGTCCTGACTTTC
V: TRBV6-5; size: -; D: -; J: TRBJ1-1; CDR3: CASTRGGDTEAFF; DNA: TGTGCCAGCACCAGGGGTGGAGACACTGAAGCTTTCTTT
V: TRBV6-5; size: many; D: -; J: TRBJ1-6; CDR3: CASSLGASYNSPLHF; DNA: TGTGCCAGCAGTCTGGGGGCATCCTATAATTCACCCCTCCACTTT
V: TRBV5-1; size: -; D: TRBD1; J: TRBJ1-1; CDR3: CASSSGTGGSEAFF; DNA: TGCGCCAGCAGCTCCGGGACAGGGGGCTCTGAAGCTTTCTTT
V: TRBV28; size: -; D: -; J: TRBJ2-2; CDR3: CASRYRAQNTGELFF; DNA: TGTGCCAGCAGGTACAGGGCTCAGAACACCGGGGAGCTGTTTTTT
V: TRBV30; size: -; D: -; J: TRBJ2-3; CDR3: CAWSLSTDTQYF; DNA: TGTGCCTGGAGCTTAAGCACAGATACGCAGTATTTT
V: TRBV7-8; size: few; D: TRBD2; J: TRBJ2-1; CDR3: CASSPSRREGWNEQFF; DNA: TGTGCCAGCAGCCCAAGTCGGAGGGAGGGCTGGAATGAGCAGTTCTTC
V: TRBV5-4; size: few; D: -; J: TRBJ2-6; CDR3: CASSLASAGSVGANVLTF; DNA: TGTGCCAGCAGCTTGGCTTCGGCAGGGTCAGTCGGGGCCAACGTCCTGACTTTC
V: TRBV10-1; size: -; D: TRBD1; J: TRBJ2-3; CDR3: CASRGRFSRQGVTDTQYF; DNA: TGCGCCAGCAGGGGACGATTTTCAAGACAGGGGGTGACAGATACGCAGTATTTT
V: TRBV7-9; size: many; D: TRBD1; J: TRBJ2-7; CDR3: CASSPGDRGYEQYF; DNA: TGTGCCAGCAGCCCAGGGGACAGGGGGTACGAGCAGTACTTC
V: TRBV27; size: -; D: -; J: TRBJ2-5; CDR3: CASSFLGGDNPETQYF; DNA: TGTGCCAGCAGTTTCTTGGGGGGGGACAACCCGGAGACCCAGTACTTC
V: TRBV5-1; size: -; D: -; J: TRBJ1-2; CDR3: CASSLADRNYGYTF; DNA: TGCGCCAGCAGCTTGGCCGACAGGAACTATGGCTACACCTTC
V: TRBV15; size: -; D: TRBD1; J: TRBJ1-3; CDR3: CATSSTYGTGSSGNTIYF; DNA: TGTGCCACCAGCAGTACCTACGGGACAGGATCCTCTGGAAACACCATATATTTT
V: TRBV9; size: -; D: -; J: TRBJ2-7; CDR3: CASSVATGSGYEQYF; DNA: TGTGCCAGCAGCGTAGCTACAGGGAGTGGATACGAGCAGTACTTC
V: TRBV7-2; size: -; D: -; J: TRBJ2-7; CDR3: CASSPADPYEQYF; DNA: TGTGCCAGCAGCCCTGCGGATCCCTACGAGCAGTACTTC
V: TRBV28; size: -; D: -; J: TRBJ1-2; CDR3: CASLALGLNYGYTF; DNA: TGTGCCAGCCTAGCTTTGGGACTTAACTATGGCTACACCTTC
V: TRBV7-7; size: -; D: -; J: TRBJ1-3; CDR3: CASSPAPGSGNTIYF; DNA: TGTGCCAGCAGCCCCGCCCCGGGGTCTGGAAACACCATATATTTT
V: TRBV5-6; size: -; D: -; J: TRBJ1-1; CDR3: CASSLISGNFRTEAFF; DNA: TGTGCCAGCAGCTTGATTAGCGGGAATTTTAGGACTGAAGCTTTCTTT
V: TRBV5-4; size: -; D: -; J: TRBJ1-1; CDR3: CASSLAGRYERNTEAFF; DNA: TGTGCCAGCAGCTTGGCCGGGAGGTATGAGAGGAACACTGAAGCTTTCTTT
V: TRBV27; size: few; D: -; J: TRBJ2-2; CDR3: CASSDWGTNTGELFF; DNA: TGTGCCAGCAGCGATTGGGGGACTAACACCGGGGAGCTGTTTTTT
V: TRBV30; size: few; D: -; J: TRBJ1-2; CDR3: CAWSVGVYGYTF; DNA: TGTGCCTGGAGTGTAGGGGTCTATGGCTACACCTTC
V: TRBV7-9; size: -; D: TRBD1; J: TRBJ2-7; CDR3: CASSFWGGQGAYEQYF; DNA: TGTGCCAGCAGCTTCTGGGGGGGACAGGGGGCCTACGAGCAGTACTTC
V: TRBV5-1; size: -; D: -; J: TRBJ2-7; CDR3: CASSLAWGGGWEQYF; DNA: TGCGCCAGCAGCTTGGCTTGGGGGGGCGGCTGGGAGCAGTACTTC
V: TRBV4-3; size: -; D: -; J: TRBJ2-2; CDR3: CASSQEGQPSNTGELFF; DNA: TGCGCCAGCAGCCAGGAGGGACAGCCATCGAACACCGGGGAGCTGTTTTTT
V: TRBV28; size: few; D: TRBD1; J: TRBJ1-4; CDR3: CASSIQGALEKLFF; DNA: TGTGCCAGCAGTATTCAGGGGGCCTTAGAAAAACTGTTTTTT
V: TRBV5-4; size: -; D: -; J: TRBJ2-1; CDR3: CASSSAAGLPEYNEQFF; DNA: TGTGCCAGCAGCTCTGCCGCTGGACTACCGGAATACAATGAGCAGTTCTTC
V: TRBV10-3; size: -; D: -; J: TRBJ2-1; CDR3: CARATQDGNEQFF; DNA: TGTGCCAGGGCCACACAGGATGGCAATGAGCAGTTCTTC
V: TRBV19; size: -; D: -; J: TRBJ1-1; CDR3: CASSIRRGNTEAFF; DNA: TGTGCCAGTAGTATACGACGGGGGAACACTGAAGCTTTCTTT